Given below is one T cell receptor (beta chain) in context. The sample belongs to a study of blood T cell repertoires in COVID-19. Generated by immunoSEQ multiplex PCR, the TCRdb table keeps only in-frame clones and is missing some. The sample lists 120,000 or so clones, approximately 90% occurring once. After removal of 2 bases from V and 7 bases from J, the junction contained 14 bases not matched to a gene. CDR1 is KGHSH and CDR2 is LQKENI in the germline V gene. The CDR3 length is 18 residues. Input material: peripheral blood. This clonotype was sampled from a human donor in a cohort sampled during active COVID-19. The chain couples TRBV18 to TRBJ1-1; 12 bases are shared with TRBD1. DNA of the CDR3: TGTGCCAGCTCACCAAGAACCGGGACAGGGGGCTTCAGAGGTGAAGCTTTCTTT. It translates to CASSPRTGTGGFRGEAFF.